This record concerns one T cell receptor (beta chain) sequence. Its antigen is currently unknown. Using immunoSEQ multiplex PCR, the repertoire was profiled, and TCRdb retains in-frame clones only, with some absent. In the table there are some 29,000 clones, about 81% of which are singletons. The data were obtained in a study of lymphopenia after photon versus proton radiotherapy. Study conclusions and caveats: Larger post-nadir TCR diversity loss correlated inversely with survival in deceased patients. After the lymphocyte nadir, photon-treated repertoires showed oligoclonal expansion, especially of CD8+ Temra cells.

V lost 4 bases and J 7 bases, leaving 13 bases between the germline ends. CDR1 is MDHEN and CDR2 is SYDVKM in the germline V gene. The CDR3 contains 14 residues. J is TRBJ2-2 and V is TRBV28; D is unresolved. The sequences come from peripheral blood, collected from a patient treated with photon-based radiotherapy. This receptor was identified in a man aged 50-59 years with gastric cancer. The DNA for the CDR3 is TGTGCCAGCAGTTCCAGCGATAAGATCGGGGAGCTGTTTTTT. Its translation is CASSSSDKIGELFF.